A selection of T cell receptor beta chains follows, all from one sample in a study of CD8 T cells in Susac syndrome. TCRdb recomputed calls from the immunoSEQ multiplex PCR reads with MiXCR, one row per CDR3 protein. The sample includes about 120,000 distinct CDR3 sequences, about 90% of them seen just once. The specimen sequenced was CD8+ T cells from PBMCs. The receptors derive from a human donor in good health. The CDR3 runs from the conserved cysteine through the conserved F or W. A D gene is named only where the DNA matches it firmly. For some rows the clone size is stated as once, few or many, or as a class when expanded; others skip it.

j_call,clone_size,d_call,v_call,cdr3_nt,cdr3_aa
TRBJ1-1,.,.,TRBV10-3,TGTGCCATCAGTGAAACCCCAAAGAACACTGAAGCTTTCTTT,CAISETPKNTEAFF
TRBJ2-7,.,TRBD2,TRBV20-1,TGCAGTGGCGAGGGACTAGCGGGAGTTTCCGAGCAGTACTTC,CSGEGLAGVSEQYF
TRBJ2-3,.,TRBD1,TRBV7-2,TGTGCCAGCAGCTTCACAGGGGGCGCCGCCGCAGATACGCAGTATTTT,CASSFTGGAAADTQYF
TRBJ2-7,.,TRBD2,TRBV30,TGTGCCTGGAGTGTAGGCGGGGGCTACGAGCAGTACTTC,CAWSVGGGYEQYF
TRBJ2-5,.,.,TRBV7-9,TGTGCCAGCAGTGGCTTCCAAGAGACCCAGTACTTC,CASSGFQETQYF
TRBJ2-5,.,TRBD2,TRBV20-1,TGCAGTGCTAGTGACCTTAGCGGGAGCTGGGAGACCCAGTACTTC,CSASDLSGSWETQYF
TRBJ2-7,.,.,TRBV13,TGTGCCAGCAGCCGGGGTGTGGGGGGTAGCTCCTACGAGCAGTACTTC,CASSRGVGGSSYEQYF
TRBJ1-1,.,.,TRBV20-1,TGCAGTGCGCCGGGTGGAGGGGCCGGGGCTGAAGCTTTCTTT,CSAPGGGAGAEAFF
TRBJ2-3,once,TRBD2,TRBV7-3,TGTGCCAGCAGCCAAGGCCCCGCGGGCGGGGGGGCTACGCAGTATTTT,CASSQGPAGGGATQYF
TRBJ1-1,few,.,TRBV4-1,TGCGCCAGCAGCCAACGGGGTGTCCAGGACACTGAAGCTTTCTTT,CASSQRGVQDTEAFF
TRBJ1-1,.,TRBD1,TRBV4-3,TGCGCCAGCAGCCAAGTCGGGACAGGGGGCTTCAGTGAAGCTTTCTTT,CASSQVGTGGFSEAFF
TRBJ2-1,.,TRBD1,TRBV29-1,TGCAGCGTTGCTAATTGGACAGGGCTCCCTGAGCAGTTCTTC,CSVANWTGLPEQFF
TRBJ1-2,.,TRBD1,TRBV20-1,TGCAGTGCTCAGGGGGACTATGGCTACACCTTC,CSAQGDYGYTF
TRBJ2-5,.,.,TRBV20-1,TGCAGTGCTAGGGGGCTAGACCAAGAGACCCAGTACTTC,CSARGLDQETQYF
TRBJ1-2,.,.,TRBV12-3/TRBV12-4,TGTGCCAACTTACTCGGGGCGGGCTACACCTTC,CANLLGAGYTF
TRBJ2-5,.,.,TRBV7-2,TGTGCCAGCAGCTTAGCGGGAGGCCCGGAGACCCAGTACTTC,CASSLAGGPETQYF
TRBJ1-1,.,.,TRBV20-1,TGCAGTGCGATCAGAGGGGTAAACACTGAAGCTTTCTTT,CSAIRGVNTEAFF
TRBJ2-2,.,.,TRBV5-1,TGCGCCAGCAGCAGGGAACTATTGAACACCGGGGAGCTGTTTTTT,CASSRELLNTGELFF
TRBJ1-1,.,TRBD1,TRBV20-1,TGCAGTGCTAGCCTTCGACAGGGGAACCCTGAAGCTTTCTTT,CSASLRQGNPEAFF
TRBJ2-3,.,.,TRBV6-2/TRBV6-3,TGTGCCAGCAGTTACTCGACCAACCGAGCAGATACGCAGTATTTT,CASSYSTNRADTQYF
TRBJ2-1,once,TRBD2,TRBV30,TGTGCCTGGAGTGTACGGCGGGAGGGCAGTGAGCAGTTCTTC,CAWSVRREGSEQFF
TRBJ1-1,.,.,TRBV20-1,TGCAGTGTTACAGCCCGGGACACCTACACTGAAGCTTTCTTT,CSVTARDTYTEAFF
TRBJ2-3,.,.,TRBV6-2/TRBV6-3,TGTGCCAGCAGTTACTCAACAGGGCGGAATACGCAGTATTTT,CASSYSTGRNTQYF
TRBJ1-1,.,.,TRBV18,TGTGCCAGCTCACCACAGACAGGCTCCAACACTGAAGCTTTCTTT,CASSPQTGSNTEAFF
TRBJ2-7,.,TRBD2,TRBV5-4,TGTGCCAGCAGCTTGGGACTAGCCAACGGGCAGTACTTC,CASSLGLANGQYF
TRBJ1-5,.,TRBD1,TRBV2,TGTGCCAGCGGCCGGACAGGGAGCAATCAGCCCCAGCATTTT,CASGRTGSNQPQHF
TRBJ1-1,.,.,TRBV5-1,TGCGCCAGCAGCTTTTCTGGTCTTGAAGCTTTCTTT,CASSFSGLEAFF
TRBJ1-5,.,.,TRBV2,TGTGCCAGCAGTGAGGACCACCAGGGGAAGAGCAATCAGCCCCAGCATTTT,CASSEDHQGKSNQPQHF